The next 13 T cell receptor beta chains were all read from a single sample in a study. TCRdb analysed the RT-PCR reads with MiXCR anew, one entry per CDR3 protein. The sample records approximately 720,000 distinct CDR3 sequences, approximately 15% being singletons. The sequenced sample consisted of memory CD4+ T cells from blood. The source of these receptors is a female donor in good health, serving as a healthy control.

The chain employs TRBV30 and TRBJ2-5; either TRBD1 or TRBD2 may fit D (5 bases each). V gave up 2 bases and J gave up 7 bases, with 17 bases separating them. The CDR3 extends over 14 amino acids. The germline V gene has CDR1 GTSNPN and CDR2 SVGIG (reference sequence). The CDR3 bases are TGTGCCTGGAGTAAACGGGGCGGGTTAGGGACCCAGTACTTC. It specifies CAWSKRGGLGTQYF. Looking up the rest from reference TRBV30 and TRBJ2-5 gives the full variable domain: SQTIHQWPATLVQPVGSPLSLECTVEGTSNPNLYWYRQAAGRGLQLLFYSVGIGQISSEVPQNLSASRPQDRQFILSSKKLLLSDSGFYLCAWSKRGGLGTQYFGPGTRLLVL.

This clonotype appeared a single time. This chain's CDR3 is CASSTPAGNTEAFF. CDR3 coding DNA: TGTGCCAGTAGCACCCCGGCAGGGAACACTGAAGCTTTCTTT. The gene calls are TRBV19 and TRBJ1-1; D remains unclear. V lost 6 bases, J lost 1 base, and 12 bases lay in between. This CDR3 is built from 14 residues. From germline, CDR1 is LNHDA and CDR2 SQIVND (reference sequence).

This clonotype was seen a handful of times. This chain links TRBV9 with TRBJ2-3; 9 nucleotides agree with TRBD2. From germline, CDR1 is SGDLS and CDR2 YYNGEE. This CDR3 is 16 amino acids long. V shed 4 bases and J 2 bases; nucleotides not matched to a gene: 8. The CDR3 region is CASSSRSGSPTDTQYF. The CDR3 nucleotides are TGTGCCAGCAGCTCCCGTAGCGGGAGCCCCACAGATACGCAGTATTTT.

This clonotype appeared many times. The chain has TRBV7-2 and TRBJ1-2, with TRBD1 as a possible D gene (6 bases). The germline gives CDR1 SGHTA, CDR2 FQGNSA. Trimming pared 0 bases from V and 4 bases from J, leaving 12 bases between. CDR3 size: 15 residues. Here the CDR3 reads CASSLAPGEGYGYTF. CDR3 nucleotides: TGTGCCAGCAGCTTAGCTCCAGGGGAGGGCTATGGCTACACCTTC.

A note on this clonotype: A read error may account for a junction end that differs from germline. The chain has TRBV7-2 and TRBJ2-2, with D perhaps matching TRBD1 or TRBD2 (5 bases each). Looked up from germline, CDR1 is SGHTA and CDR2 is FQGNSA. The CDR3 runs 16 residues. This chain's CDR3 is CASSLWAGMDTGELSF. In nucleotides, the CDR3 is TGTGCCAGCAGCCTCTGGGCAGGCATGGACACCGGGGAGCTGTCTTTT. Full variable domain (remainder filled in from reference TRBV7-2 and TRBJ2-2): GAGVSQSPSNKVTEKGKDVELRCDPISGHTALYWYRQSLGQGLEFLIYFQGNSAPDKSGLPSDRFSAERTGGSVSTLTIQRTQQEDSAVYLCASSLWAGMDTGELSFGEGSRLTVL.

Worth noting for this clonotype: One end of the junction fails to match germline, which may point to a read error. The gene calls are TRBV9 and TRBJ1-3, with D perhaps matching TRBD1 (5 bases). This CDR3 contains 15 residues. The germline CDR1 and CDR2 sequences are SGDLS and YYNGEE. The CDR3 DNA follows: TGTGCCAGCAGCCCACAGGCCACGTCTGGAACCACCATATATTTT. Encoded protein: CASSPQATSGTTIYF.

This clonotype has a count of ten or more. The V and J genes are TRBV20-1 and TRBJ2-5; 8 bases are a match to TRBD2. This CDR3 contains 14 residues. Germline CDR1 is DFQATT and CDR2 is SNEGSKA (reference sequence). The V segment lost 0 bases and the J segment 5 bases; nucleotides outside the gene matches: 5. CDR3 coding DNA: TGCAGTGCTAGAGATCGGACGGGGGGGGAGACCCAGTACTTC. Residues: CSARDRTGGETQYF.

This clonotype showed up just a few times. The V call is TRBV10-3, the J call TRBJ2-1, with D possibly TRBD1 on 6 matching bases. CDR3 size: 16 residues. The V gene lost 2 bases and the J gene lost 5 bases, with 16 bases spanning the gap. In germline, CDR1 is ENHRY, CDR2 SYGVKD. CDR3 sequence reads: CAISERTGFGDNEQFF. DNA of the CDR3: TGTGCCATCAGTGAGCGAACAGGGTTTGGTGACAATGAGCAGTTCTTC.

There are a few counts of this clonotype. This rearrangement joins TRBV20-1 to TRBJ1-1; D is undetermined. CDR1 and CDR2 from the germline V gene are DFQATT and SNEGSKA (reference sequence). The V gene lost 0 bases and the J gene lost 3 bases, with 8 bases spanning the gap. CDR3 length: 13 amino acids. The CDR3 spells CSARDLLYTEAFF. DNA of the CDR3: TGCAGTGCTAGAGATCTCTTGTACACTGAAGCTTTCTTT.

V usage is TRBV4-1 and J usage is TRBJ1-1; D is undetermined. The germline gives CDR1 MGHRA, CDR2 YSYEKL. Trimming removed 0 bases from V and 1 base from J, with 18 bases in between. The CDR3 is 18 amino acids. This CDR3 reads CASSQDVRGDIENTEAFF. The CDR3 DNA follows: TGCGCCAGCAGCCAAGATGTCAGAGGAGACATAGAGAACACTGAAGCTTTCTTT.

In its sample, this clonotype was seen a few times. The chain couples TRBV7-2 to TRBJ2-3; tentatively, D is TRBD2 (6 bases). The germline CDR1 and CDR2 sequences are SGHTA and FQGNSA. The CDR3 has 15 residues. The V end lost 4 bases, the J end lost 1 base, and 12 bases lay between the germline ends. The CDR3 spells CASSSSGSGTDTQYF. In DNA form, the CDR3 reads TGTGCCAGCAGCTCGAGCGGGTCAGGCACAGATACGCAGTATTTT.

The chain carries TRBV25-1 and TRBJ2-4; TRBD1 agrees at 8 bases. CDR1 is MGHDK and CDR2 is SYGVNS in the germline V gene. The trim removed 8 bases at V and 5 bases at J, leaving 5 bases unmatched. The CDR3 sequence is 13 residues long. CDR3 amino acids: CASSDRVQNIQYF. Written as DNA, the CDR3 is TGTGCCAGCTCGGACAGGGTTCAAAACATTCAGTACTTC.

The rearrangement links TRBV7-2 to TRBJ2-7; weak D call: TRBD2 (7 bases). The CDR3 totals 15 residues. Germline CDR1 reads SGHTA; CDR2 reads FQGNSA. The germline V and J ends were trimmed by 3 bases and 3 bases, with 15 bases remaining between them. In DNA, the CDR3 is TGTGCCAGCAGCTTCCTGGTGGGAGGGGGCTACGAGCAGTACTTC. Amino acids: CASSFLVGGGYEQYF.